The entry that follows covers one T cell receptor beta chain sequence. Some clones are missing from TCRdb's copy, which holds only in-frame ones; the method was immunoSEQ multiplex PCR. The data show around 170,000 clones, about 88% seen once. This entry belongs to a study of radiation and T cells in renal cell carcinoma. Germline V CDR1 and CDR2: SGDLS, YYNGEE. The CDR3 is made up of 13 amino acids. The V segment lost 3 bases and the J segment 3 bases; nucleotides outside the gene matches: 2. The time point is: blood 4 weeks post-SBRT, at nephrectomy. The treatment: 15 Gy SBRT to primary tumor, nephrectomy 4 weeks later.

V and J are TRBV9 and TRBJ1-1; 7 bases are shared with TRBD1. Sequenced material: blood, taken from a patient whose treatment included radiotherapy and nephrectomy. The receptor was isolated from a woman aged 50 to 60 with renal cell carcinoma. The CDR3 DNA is TGTGCCAGCAGCGGGGGACAGCACACTGAAGCTTTCTTT. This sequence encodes CASSGGQHTEAFF.